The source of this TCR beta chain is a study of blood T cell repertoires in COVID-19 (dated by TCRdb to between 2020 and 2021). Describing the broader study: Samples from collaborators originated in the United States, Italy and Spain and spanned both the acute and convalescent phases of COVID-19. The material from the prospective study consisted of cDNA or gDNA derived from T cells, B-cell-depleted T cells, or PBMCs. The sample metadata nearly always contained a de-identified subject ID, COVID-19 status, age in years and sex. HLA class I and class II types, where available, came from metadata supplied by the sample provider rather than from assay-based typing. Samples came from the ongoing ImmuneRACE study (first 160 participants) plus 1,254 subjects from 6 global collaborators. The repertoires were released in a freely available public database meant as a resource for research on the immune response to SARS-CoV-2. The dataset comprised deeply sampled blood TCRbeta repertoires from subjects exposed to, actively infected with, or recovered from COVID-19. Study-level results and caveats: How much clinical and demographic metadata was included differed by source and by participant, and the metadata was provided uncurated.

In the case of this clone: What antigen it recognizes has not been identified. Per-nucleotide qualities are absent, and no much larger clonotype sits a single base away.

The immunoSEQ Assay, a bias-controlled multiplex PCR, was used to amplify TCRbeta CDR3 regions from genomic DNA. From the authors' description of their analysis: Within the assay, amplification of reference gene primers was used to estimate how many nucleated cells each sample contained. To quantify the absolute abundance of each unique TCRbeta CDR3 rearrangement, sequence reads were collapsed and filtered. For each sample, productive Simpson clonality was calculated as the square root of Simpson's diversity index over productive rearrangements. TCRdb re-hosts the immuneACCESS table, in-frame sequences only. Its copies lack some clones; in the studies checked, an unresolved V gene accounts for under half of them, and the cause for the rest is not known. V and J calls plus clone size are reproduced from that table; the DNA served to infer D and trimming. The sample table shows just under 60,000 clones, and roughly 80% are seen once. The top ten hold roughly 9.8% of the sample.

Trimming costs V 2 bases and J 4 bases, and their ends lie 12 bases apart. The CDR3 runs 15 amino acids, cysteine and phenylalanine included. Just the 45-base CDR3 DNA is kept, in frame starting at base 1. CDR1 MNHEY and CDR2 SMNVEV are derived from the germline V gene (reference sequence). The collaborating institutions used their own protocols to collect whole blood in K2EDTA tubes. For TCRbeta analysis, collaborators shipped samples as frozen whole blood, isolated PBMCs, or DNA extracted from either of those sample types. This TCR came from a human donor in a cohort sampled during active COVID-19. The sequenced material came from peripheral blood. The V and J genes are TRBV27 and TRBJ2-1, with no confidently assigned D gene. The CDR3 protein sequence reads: CASSLNLGLYNEQFF. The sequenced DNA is TGTGCCAGCAGTTTAAATCTTGGCTTGTACAATGAGCAGTTCTTC.